This passage covers 12 T cell receptor beta chains from one sample sequenced in a study of beta chain features in type 1 diabetes. Study-wide findings and caveats: People with Type 1 diabetes carried modestly yet significantly shorter TCRB CDR3s in all four CD4+ subsets.

Investigators reverse transcribed all isolated RNA, so they sequenced expressed TCRB transcripts. Clones were sequenced by immunoSEQ multiplex PCR, and TCRdb holds only the in-frame ones, with some missing. The sample carries a few hundred thousand clones, about 15% recorded once. For these receptors, no antigen is known. The sample taken for sequencing was naive CD4+ T cells from blood. These receptor sequences come from a man aged 25 to 40 with type 1 diabetes.

The rearrangement joins TRBV6-6 to TRBJ1-1; D may be TRBD1 (5 bases). The CDR3 is 16 amino acids. Germline loops: CDR1 MNHNY, CDR2 SVGAGI (reference sequence). V lost 0 bases to trimming and J lost 1 base, with 12 bases between them. DNA for the CDR3: TGTGCCAGCAGTTACTCGACAGCCAGGGCGAACACTGAAGCTTTCTTT. Translated: CASSYSTARANTEAFF.

This clone appeared a few times. The V call is TRBV5-1, the J call TRBJ2-1; D is ambiguous. Per the germline V gene, CDR1 is SGHRS and CDR2 is YFSETQ. The CDR3 runs 13 residues. V was pared by 2 bases and J by 6 bases, with 9 bases between. The CDR3 nucleotides read TGCGCCAGCAGCTTAGCAGGTTTCAATGAGCAGTTCTTC. This translates into CASSLAGFNEQFF.

The V call is TRBV7-9, the J call TRBJ1-2; TRBD1 is a possible D gene (5 bases). The V end lost 0 bases, the J end lost 6 bases, and 14 bases lay between the germline ends. The V gene's germline CDR1 is SEHNR and CDR2 FQNEAQ (reference sequence). The CDR3 loop spans 15 amino acids. As DNA, the CDR3 is TGTGCCAGCAGCTTAGCGGCCGACAGAGCCCATGGCTACACCTTC. Encoded protein: CASSLAADRAHGYTF.

The V gene is TRBV5-1, the J gene TRBJ2-1; 9 bases map to TRBD1. CDR1 is SGHRS, CDR2 YFSETQ, per germline. V lost 4 bases, J lost 4 bases, and 0 bases stayed unmatched. The CDR3 has 13 residues. CDR3 loop: CASSGTGYNEQFF. DNA for the CDR3: TGCGCCAGCAGCGGGACAGGGTACAATGAGCAGTTCTTC. Complete variable domain (other parts from reference TRBV5-1 and TRBJ2-1): KAGVTQTPRYLIKTRGQQVTLSCSPISGHRSVSWYQQTPGQGLQFLFEYFSETQRNKGNFPGRFSGRQFSNSRSEMNVSTLELGDSALYLCASSGTGYNEQFFGPGTRLTVL.

This clone was counted a few times. The V gene is TRBV30, the J gene TRBJ1-5; tentative D call: TRBD1 (5 bases). The V end was cut by 0 bases, the J end by 5 bases, with 11 bases between. The CDR3 totals 14 residues. Germline values: CDR1 GTSNPN, CDR2 SVGIG (reference sequence). As DNA, the CDR3 is TGTGCCTGGAGTGTAGGGGCGGAAGATCAGCCCCAGCATTTT. Its translation: CAWSVGAEDQPQHF.

The chain combines TRBV6-1 with TRBJ1-5; D gene uncertain. V shed 5 bases and J shed 3 bases, with 11 bases lying between them. The CDR3 is 14 residues long. Germline V gene data show CDR1 as MNHNS and CDR2 as SASEGT. CDR3 sequence reads: CASSHPPDNQPQHF. In nucleotides, the CDR3 is TGTGCCAGCAGTCACCCCCCAGACAATCAGCCCCAGCATTTT.

This chain joins TRBV2 and TRBJ2-7; a weak D match, TRBD2 (7 bases). Germline CDR1 and CDR2: SNHLY and FYNNEI. CDR3 length: 14 amino acids. With 5 bases removed from V and 4 bases from J, the gap between germline ends came to 15 bases. The CDR3 loop reads CASSYEGGPYEQYF. DNA of the CDR3: TGTGCCAGCAGTTATGAGGGGGGGCCGTACGAGCAGTACTTC.

This clone has a handful of counts. V is TRBV6-5 and J is TRBJ2-7, with 11 bases lining up with TRBD2. This CDR3 has 15 amino acids. J lost 4 bases, V lost 6 bases, and 8 bases had no gene match. Per germline, CDR1 MNHEY and CDR2 SVGAGI. The CDR3 region has the DNA TGTGCCAGCAGCTCCCTAGCGGGGGGAAAGTACGAGCAGTACTTC. Encoded protein: CASSSLAGGKYEQYF.

This clone appeared a few times. The J gene is TRBJ2-7, the V gene TRBV18; TRBD1 might be the D (5 bases). Per germline, CDR1 KGHSH and CDR2 LQKENI. This CDR3 is built from 13 residues. The ends were cut back, 3 bases at V and 4 bases at J, with 10 bases in the middle. The CDR3 coding sequence is TGTGCCAGCTCACCCCCAACAGGTTACGAGCAGTACTTC. It is translated as CASSPPTGYEQYF.

This chain uses TRBV7-2 with TRBJ2-1; TRBD1 matches at 9 bases. The V gene's germline CDR1 is SGHTA and CDR2 FQGNSA. The CDR3 length is 15 residues. The J segment lost 6 bases and the V segment lost 5 bases, leaving 8 bases of the junction unmatched. CDR3 loop: CASSPGTGSFNEQFF. CDR3 coding DNA: TGTGCCAGCAGCCCCGGGACAGGGTCGTTCAATGAGCAGTTCTTC. The entire variable domain, with the rest obtained from reference TRBV7-2 and TRBJ2-1, is as follows: GAGVSQSPSNKVTEKGKDVELRCDPISGHTALYWYRQSLGQGLEFLIYFQGNSAPDKSGLPSDRFSAERTGGSVSTLTIQRTQQEDSAVYLCASSPGTGSFNEQFFGPGTRLTVL.

This clone was seen only a few times. The chain employs TRBV6-6 and TRBJ1-2, with D possibly being TRBD1 (6 bases). The CDR3 is 14 residues long. Germline CDR1 reads MNHNY; CDR2 reads SVGAGI (reference sequence). V shed 7 bases and J shed 2 bases, with 14 bases lying between them. As DNA, the CDR3 is TGTGCCAGCATACCACAGGGTGGAAACTATGGCTACACCTTC. Its protein product is CASIPQGGNYGYTF.

This clone has a handful of counts. The genes are TRBV9 and TRBJ1-2, with D possibly matching TRBD1 (6 bases). The CDR3 loop spans 14 amino acids. CDR1 and CDR2 from the germline V gene are SGDLS and YYNGEE. With 3 bases removed from V and 4 bases from J, the gap between germline ends came to 13 bases. The DNA of the CDR3 is TGTGCCAGCAGCGCTTCTCAGGGGACCTATGGCTACACCTTC. It encodes CASSASQGTYGYTF.